The following is a T cell receptor beta chain sequence with its context. This sample is drawn from a study of T cell responses to AZD1222 COVID-19 vaccine. As for the study in general: Whether given at about 4 or about 12 weeks, second doses were pooled.

Germline CDR1 SGHRS, CDR2 YFSETQ. Trimming stripped 0 bases from V and 1 base from J, with 11 bases between. This CDR3 comprises 16 residues. Only in-frame clones appear in the TCRdb table, and some are missing; sequencing was by immunoSEQ multiplex PCR. The sample includes 100,000 to 150,000 clones, 87% of them seen just once. The chain carries TRBV5-1 and TRBJ2-1; a possible D gene is TRBD1 (5 bases). The sample here was peripheral blood, taken on day 0 of AZD1222 vaccination. This sequence originates from an adult in good health. The CDR3 spells CASSLDRIVSYNEQFF. CDR3 nucleotides: TGCGCCAGCAGCTTGGACAGGATAGTATCCTACAATGAGCAGTTCTTC.